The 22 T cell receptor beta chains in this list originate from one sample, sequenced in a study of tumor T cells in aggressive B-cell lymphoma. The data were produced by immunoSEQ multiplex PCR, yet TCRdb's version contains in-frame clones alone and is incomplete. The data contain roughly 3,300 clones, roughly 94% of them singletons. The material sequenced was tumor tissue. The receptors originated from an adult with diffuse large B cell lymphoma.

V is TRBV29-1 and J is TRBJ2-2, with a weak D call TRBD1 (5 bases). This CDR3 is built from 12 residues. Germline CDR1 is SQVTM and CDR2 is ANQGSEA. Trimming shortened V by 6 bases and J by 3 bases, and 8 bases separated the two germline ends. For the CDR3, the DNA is TGCAGCGTGGTGACAGACACCGGGGAGCTGTTTTTT. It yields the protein CSVVTDTGELFF.

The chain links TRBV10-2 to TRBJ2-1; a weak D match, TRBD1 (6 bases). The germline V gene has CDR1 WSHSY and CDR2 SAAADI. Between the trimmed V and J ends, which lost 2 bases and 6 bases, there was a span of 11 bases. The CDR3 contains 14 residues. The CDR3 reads CASSEGQQGNEQFF. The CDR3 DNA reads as TGCGCCAGCAGTGAGGGACAACAGGGCAATGAGCAGTTCTTC.

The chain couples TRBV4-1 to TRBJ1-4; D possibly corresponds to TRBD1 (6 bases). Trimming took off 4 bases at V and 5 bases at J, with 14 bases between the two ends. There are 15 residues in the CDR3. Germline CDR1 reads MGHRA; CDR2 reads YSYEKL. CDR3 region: CASSPLQGSNEKLFF. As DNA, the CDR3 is TGCGCCAGCAGCCCACTACAGGGTTCCAATGAAAAACTGTTTTTT.

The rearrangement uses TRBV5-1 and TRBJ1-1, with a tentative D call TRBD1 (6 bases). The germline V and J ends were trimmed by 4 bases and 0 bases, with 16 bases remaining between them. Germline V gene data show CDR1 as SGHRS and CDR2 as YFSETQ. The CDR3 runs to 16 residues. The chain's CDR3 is CASSRGWAEMNTEAFF. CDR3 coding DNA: TGCGCCAGCAGCAGGGGGTGGGCCGAGATGAACACTGAAGCTTTCTTT.

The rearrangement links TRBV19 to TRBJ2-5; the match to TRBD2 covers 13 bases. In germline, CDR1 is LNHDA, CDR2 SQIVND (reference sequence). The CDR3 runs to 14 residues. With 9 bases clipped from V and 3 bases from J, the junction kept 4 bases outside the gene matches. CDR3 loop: CARGLAGEKETQYF. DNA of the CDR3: TGTGCCAGAGGACTAGCGGGAGAAAAAGAGACCCAGTACTTC.

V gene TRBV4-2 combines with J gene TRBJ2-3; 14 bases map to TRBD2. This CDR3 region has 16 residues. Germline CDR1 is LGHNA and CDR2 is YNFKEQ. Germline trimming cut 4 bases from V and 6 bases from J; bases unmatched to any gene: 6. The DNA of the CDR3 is TGTGCCAGCAGCCGAGGGACTAGCGGGAGTACCGATACGCAGTATTTT. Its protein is CASSRGTSGSTDTQYF.

The CDR3 DNA is TGTGCCAGCAGCTCCGGTCGGGGGGGTGAGCAGTACTTC. Translated: CASSSGRGGEQYF. The chain combines TRBV7-3 with TRBJ2-5; 8 nucleotides align to TRBD2. V dropped 4 bases and J dropped 11; count of bases not matched to a gene: 9. The germline V gene has CDR1 SGHTA and CDR2 FQGTGA. The CDR3 is 13 residues long. The full variable domain, with the rest looked up from reference TRBV7-3 and TRBJ2-5, is GAGVSQTPSNKVTEKGKYVELRCDPISGHTALYWYRQSLGQGPEFLIYFQGTGAADDSGLPNDRFFAVRPEGSVSTLKIQRTERGDSAVYLCASSSGRGGEQYFGPGTRLLVL.

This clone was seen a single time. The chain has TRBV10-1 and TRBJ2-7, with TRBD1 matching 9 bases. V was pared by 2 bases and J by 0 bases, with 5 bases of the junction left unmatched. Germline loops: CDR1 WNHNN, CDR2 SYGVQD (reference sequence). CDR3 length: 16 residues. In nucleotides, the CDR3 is TGCGCCAGCAGTGAGACCGGGACAGGGTTCTCCTACGAGCAGTACTTC. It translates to CASSETGTGFSYEQYF.

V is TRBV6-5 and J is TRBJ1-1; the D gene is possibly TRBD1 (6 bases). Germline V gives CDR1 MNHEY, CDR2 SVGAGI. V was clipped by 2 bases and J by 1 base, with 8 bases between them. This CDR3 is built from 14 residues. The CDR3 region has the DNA TGTGCCAGCAGTTACACCAGGGGGAACACTGAAGCTTTCTTT. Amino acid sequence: CASSYTRGNTEAFF.

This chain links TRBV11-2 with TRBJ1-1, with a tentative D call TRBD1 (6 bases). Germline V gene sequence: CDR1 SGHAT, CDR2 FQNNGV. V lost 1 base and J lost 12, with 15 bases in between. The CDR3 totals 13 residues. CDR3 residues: CASSLGYGTSPFF. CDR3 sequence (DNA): TGTGCCAGCAGCTTAGGCTATGGGACATCCCCTTTCTTT.

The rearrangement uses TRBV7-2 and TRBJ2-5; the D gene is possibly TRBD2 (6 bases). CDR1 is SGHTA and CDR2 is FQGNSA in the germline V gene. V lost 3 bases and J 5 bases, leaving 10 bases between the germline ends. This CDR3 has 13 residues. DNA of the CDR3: TGTGCCAGCAGCTTGGTGGGACTTGAGACCCAGTACTTC. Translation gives CASSLVGLETQYF.

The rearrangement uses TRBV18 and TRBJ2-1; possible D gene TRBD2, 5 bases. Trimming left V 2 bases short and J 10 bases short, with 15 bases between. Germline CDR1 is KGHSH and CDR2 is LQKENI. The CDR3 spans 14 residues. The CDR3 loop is CASSPYGRGQEQFF. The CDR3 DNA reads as TGTGCCAGCTCACCATACGGGCGCGGGCAGGAGCAGTTCTTC.

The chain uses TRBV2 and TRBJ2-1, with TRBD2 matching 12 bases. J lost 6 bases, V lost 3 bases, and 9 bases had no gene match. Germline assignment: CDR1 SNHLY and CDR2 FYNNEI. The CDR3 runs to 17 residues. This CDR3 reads CASSDASGRGGGNEQFF. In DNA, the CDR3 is TGTGCCAGCAGTGATGCTAGCGGGAGGGGAGGAGGCAATGAGCAGTTCTTC.

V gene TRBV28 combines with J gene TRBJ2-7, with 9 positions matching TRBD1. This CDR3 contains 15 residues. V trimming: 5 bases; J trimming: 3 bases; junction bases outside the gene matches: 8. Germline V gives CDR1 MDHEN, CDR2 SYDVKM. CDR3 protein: CASSGTGGAGYEQYF. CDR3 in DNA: TGTGCCAGCAGTGGTACAGGGGGCGCTGGCTACGAGCAGTACTTC.

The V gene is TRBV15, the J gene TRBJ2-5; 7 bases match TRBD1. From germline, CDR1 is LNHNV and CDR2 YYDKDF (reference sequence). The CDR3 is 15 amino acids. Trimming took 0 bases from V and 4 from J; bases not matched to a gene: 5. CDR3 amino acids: CATSRDKAGGETQYF. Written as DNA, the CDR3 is TGTGCCACCAGCAGAGATAAGGCAGGGGGAGAGACCCAGTACTTC.

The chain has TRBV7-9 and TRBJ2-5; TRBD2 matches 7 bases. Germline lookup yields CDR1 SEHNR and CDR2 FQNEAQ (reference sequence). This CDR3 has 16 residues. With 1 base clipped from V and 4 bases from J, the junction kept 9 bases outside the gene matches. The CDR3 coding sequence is TGTGCCAGCAGCTTAGTAACCGGGAGGAATCGAGAGACCCAGTACTTC. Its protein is CASSLVTGRNRETQYF. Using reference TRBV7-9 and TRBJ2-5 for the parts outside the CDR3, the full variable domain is DTGVSQNPRHKITKRGQNVTFRCDPISEHNRLYWYRQTLGQGPEFLTYFQNEAQLEKSRLLSDRFSAERPKGSFSTLEIQRTEQGDSAMYLCASSLVTGRNRETQYFGPGTRLLVL.

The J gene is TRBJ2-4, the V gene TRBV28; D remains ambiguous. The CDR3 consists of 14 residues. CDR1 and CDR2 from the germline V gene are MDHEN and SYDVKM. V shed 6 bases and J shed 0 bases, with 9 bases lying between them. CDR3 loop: CASSLEVAKNIQYF. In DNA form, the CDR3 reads TGTGCCAGCAGCCTCGAGGTAGCCAAAAACATTCAGTACTTC.

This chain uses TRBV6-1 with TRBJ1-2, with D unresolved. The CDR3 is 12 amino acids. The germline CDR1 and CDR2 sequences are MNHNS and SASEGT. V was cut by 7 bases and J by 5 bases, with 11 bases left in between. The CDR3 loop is CASNLSRYGYTF. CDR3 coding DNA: TGTGCCAGCAACCTCTCTAGGTATGGCTACACCTTC.

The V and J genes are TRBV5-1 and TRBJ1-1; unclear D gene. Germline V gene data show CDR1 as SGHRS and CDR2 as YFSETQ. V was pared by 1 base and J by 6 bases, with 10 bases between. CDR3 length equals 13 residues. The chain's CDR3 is CASSLRGSPEAFF. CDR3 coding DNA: TGCGCCAGCAGCTTGCGCGGATCGCCTGAAGCTTTCTTT.

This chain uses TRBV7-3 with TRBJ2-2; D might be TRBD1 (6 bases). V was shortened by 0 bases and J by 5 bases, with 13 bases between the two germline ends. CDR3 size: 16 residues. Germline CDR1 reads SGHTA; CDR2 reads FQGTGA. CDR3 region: CASSLTGQPPTGELFF. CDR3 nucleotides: TGTGCCAGCAGCTTAACAGGACAGCCCCCGACCGGGGAGCTGTTTTTT.

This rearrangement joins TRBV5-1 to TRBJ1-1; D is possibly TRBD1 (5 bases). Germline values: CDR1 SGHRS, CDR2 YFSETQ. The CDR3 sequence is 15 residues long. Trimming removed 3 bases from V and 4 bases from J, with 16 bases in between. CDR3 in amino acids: CASSSGGGWATEAFF. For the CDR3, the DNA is TGCGCCAGCAGCTCCGGGGGGGGGTGGGCCACTGAAGCTTTCTTT. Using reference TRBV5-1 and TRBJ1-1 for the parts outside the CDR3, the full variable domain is KAGVTQTPRYLIKTRGQQVTLSCSPISGHRSVSWYQQTPGQGLQFLFEYFSETQRNKGNFPGRFSGRQFSNSRSEMNVSTLELGDSALYLCASSSGGGWATEAFFGQGTRLTVV.

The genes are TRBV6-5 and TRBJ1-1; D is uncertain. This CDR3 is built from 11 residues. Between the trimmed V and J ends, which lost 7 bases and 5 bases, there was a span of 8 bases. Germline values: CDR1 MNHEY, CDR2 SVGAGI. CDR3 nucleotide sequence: TGTGCCAGCACCACGGGGACTGAAGCTTTCTTT. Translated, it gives CASTTGTEAFF.